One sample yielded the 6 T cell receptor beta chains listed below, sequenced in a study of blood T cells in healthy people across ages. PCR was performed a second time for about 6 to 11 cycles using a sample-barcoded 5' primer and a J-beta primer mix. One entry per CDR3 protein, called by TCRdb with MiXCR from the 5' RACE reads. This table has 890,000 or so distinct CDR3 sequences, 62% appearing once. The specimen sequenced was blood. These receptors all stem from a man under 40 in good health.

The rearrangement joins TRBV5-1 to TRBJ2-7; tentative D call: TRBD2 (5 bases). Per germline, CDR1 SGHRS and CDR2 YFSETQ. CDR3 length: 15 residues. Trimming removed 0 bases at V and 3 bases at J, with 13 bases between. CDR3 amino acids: CASSLDWELSYEQYF. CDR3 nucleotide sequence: TGCGCCAGCAGCTTGGACTGGGAGCTCAGCTACGAGCAGTACTTC. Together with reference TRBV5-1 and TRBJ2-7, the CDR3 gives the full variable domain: KAGVTQTPRYLIKTRGQQVTLSCSPISGHRSVSWYQQTPGQGLQFLFEYFSETQRNKGNFPGRFSGRQFSNSRSEMNVSTLELGDSALYLCASSLDWELSYEQYFGPGTRLTVT.

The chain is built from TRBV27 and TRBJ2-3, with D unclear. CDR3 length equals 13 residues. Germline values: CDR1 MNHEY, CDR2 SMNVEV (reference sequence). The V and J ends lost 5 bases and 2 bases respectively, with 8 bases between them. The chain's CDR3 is CASSPITTDTQYF. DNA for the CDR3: TGTGCCAGCAGTCCAATCACCACAGATACGCAGTATTTT.

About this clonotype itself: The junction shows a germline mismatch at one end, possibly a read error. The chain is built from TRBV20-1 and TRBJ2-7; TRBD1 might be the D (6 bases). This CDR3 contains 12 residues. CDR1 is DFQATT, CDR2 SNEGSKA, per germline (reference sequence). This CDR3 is CIARGQNYEQYF. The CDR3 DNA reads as TGCATTGCTAGAGGACAGAACTACGAGCAGTACTTC.

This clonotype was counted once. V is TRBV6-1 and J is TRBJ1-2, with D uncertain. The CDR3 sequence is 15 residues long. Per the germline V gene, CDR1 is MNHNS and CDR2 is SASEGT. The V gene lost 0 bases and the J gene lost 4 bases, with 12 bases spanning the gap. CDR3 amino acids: CASSEALQAGYGYTF. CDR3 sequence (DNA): TGTGCCAGCAGTGAAGCGCTTCAGGCGGGCTATGGCTACACCTTC.

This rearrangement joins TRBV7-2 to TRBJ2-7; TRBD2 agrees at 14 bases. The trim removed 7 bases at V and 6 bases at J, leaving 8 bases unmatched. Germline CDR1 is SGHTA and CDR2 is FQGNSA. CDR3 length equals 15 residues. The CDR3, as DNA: TGTGCCAGCACGAGGACTAGCGGGGGGTTCGGCGAGCAGTACTTC. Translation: CASTRTSGGFGEQYF.

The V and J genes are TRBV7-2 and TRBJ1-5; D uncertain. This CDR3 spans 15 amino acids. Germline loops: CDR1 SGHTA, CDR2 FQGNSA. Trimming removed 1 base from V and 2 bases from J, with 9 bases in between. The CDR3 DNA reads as TGTGCCAGCAGCTTAGAGGGCTATGGCAATCAGCCCCAGCATTTT. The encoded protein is CASSLEGYGNQPQHF.